Shown below are 8 T cell receptor beta chains from a single sample sequenced in a study of blood T cell repertoires in COVID-19. The data were produced by immunoSEQ multiplex PCR, yet TCRdb's version contains in-frame clones alone and is incomplete. The sample holds approximately 140,000 clones; 70% to 90% are singletons and the top ten take 2.5% to 4%. What was sequenced was peripheral blood. Source of these receptors: a man in his 70s with acute or convalescent COVID-19.

The chain couples TRBV28 to TRBJ1-5; TRBD1 matches at 10 bases. This CDR3 is built from 16 residues. With V trimmed by 6 bases and J by 6 bases, 11 bases remained unmatched. Germline V CDR1 and CDR2: MDHEN, SYDVKM. The CDR3 is CASSRSRTGGSQPQHF. Here the CDR3 DNA reads TGTGCCAGCAGCCGTTCTAGGACAGGGGGGAGTCAGCCCCAGCATTTT. Full variable domain (missing parts from reference TRBV28 and TRBJ1-5): DVKVTQSSRYLVKRTGEKVFLECVQDMDHENMFWYRQDPGLGLRLIYFSYDVKMKEKGDIPEGYSVSREKKERFSLILESASTNQTSMYLCASSRSRTGGSQPQHFGDGTRLSIL.

The chain recombines TRBV27 with TRBJ2-2; D gene uncertain. The ends were cut back, 2 bases at V and 5 bases at J, with 3 bases in the middle. Germline V lookup: CDR1 MNHEY, CDR2 SMNVEV (reference sequence). The CDR3 consists of 12 residues. The CDR3 loop is CASSLQTGELFF. In DNA form, the CDR3 reads TGTGCCAGCAGTTTACAAACCGGGGAGCTGTTTTTT.

This clone came up a few times. This rearrangement joins TRBV7-9 to TRBJ2-1; 7 bases are shared with TRBD2. Germline V CDR1 and CDR2: SEHNR, FQNEAQ (reference sequence). The junction had 3 bases not matched to a gene; V was cut back by 1 base and J by 6 bases. There are 14 residues in the CDR3. Written as DNA, the CDR3 is TGTGCCAGCAGCTTAGGGGGACTAACCAATGAGCAGTTCTTC. Translated: CASSLGGLTNEQFF.

CDR3 loop: CASSLHTGGETDTQYF. Written as DNA, the CDR3 is TGTGCCAGCAGTTTACACACAGGGGGCGAAACAGATACGCAGTATTTT. The chain combines TRBV6-5 with TRBJ2-3, with 9 bases that match TRBD1. The CDR3 spans 16 residues. With V trimmed by 4 bases and J by 3 bases, 8 bases remained unmatched. The germline V gene has CDR1 MNHEY and CDR2 SVGAGI.

The chain has TRBV30 and TRBJ2-3; TRBD1 matches 9 bases. The germline V gene encodes CDR1 GTSNPN and CDR2 SVGIG (reference sequence). The ends lost 3 bases at V and 3 bases at J; junction bases unmatched: 7. CDR3 length equals 15 residues. CDR3 sequence reads: CAWRRGQGRTDTQYF. DNA of the CDR3: TGTGCCTGGAGGCGGGGACAGGGAAGGACAGATACGCAGTATTTT.

The J gene is TRBJ2-7, the V gene TRBV27; TRBD1 aligns across 9 bases. The ends lost 2 bases at V and 6 bases at J; junction bases unmatched: 5. Germline CDR1 and CDR2: MNHEY and SMNVEV (reference sequence). The CDR3 totals 14 residues. CDR3 DNA: TGTGCCAGCAGTTTAAGCGGGACAGGGTTCGAGCAGTACTTC. Its protein is CASSLSGTGFEQYF.

V usage is TRBV9 and J usage is TRBJ2-2, with D possibly matching TRBD2 (5 bases). CDR1 is SGDLS, CDR2 YYNGEE, per germline. The CDR3 has 14 residues. V gave up 4 bases and J gave up 6 bases, with 13 bases separating them. In DNA form, the CDR3 reads TGTGCCAGCAGCTCCCGGCCGGAGGCCGGGGAGCTGTTTTTT. Amino acids: CASSSRPEAGELFF. The full variable domain, its missing parts supplied by reference TRBV9 and TRBJ2-2, is DSGVTQTPKHLITATGQRVTLRCSPRSGDLSVYWYQQSLDQGLQFLIQYYNGEERAKGNILERFSAQQFPDLHSELNLSSLELGDSALYFCASSSRPEAGELFFGEGSRLTVL.

The genes are TRBV6-1 and TRBJ1-4, with D unclear. The germline V gene has CDR1 MNHNS and CDR2 SASEGT. CDR3 length: 13 amino acids. The V and J ends lost 5 bases and 5 bases respectively, with 9 bases between them. The CDR3 sequence is CASSYAGNEKLFF. The CDR3 DNA follows: TGTGCCAGCAGTTATGCGGGGAATGAAAAACTGTTTTTT.